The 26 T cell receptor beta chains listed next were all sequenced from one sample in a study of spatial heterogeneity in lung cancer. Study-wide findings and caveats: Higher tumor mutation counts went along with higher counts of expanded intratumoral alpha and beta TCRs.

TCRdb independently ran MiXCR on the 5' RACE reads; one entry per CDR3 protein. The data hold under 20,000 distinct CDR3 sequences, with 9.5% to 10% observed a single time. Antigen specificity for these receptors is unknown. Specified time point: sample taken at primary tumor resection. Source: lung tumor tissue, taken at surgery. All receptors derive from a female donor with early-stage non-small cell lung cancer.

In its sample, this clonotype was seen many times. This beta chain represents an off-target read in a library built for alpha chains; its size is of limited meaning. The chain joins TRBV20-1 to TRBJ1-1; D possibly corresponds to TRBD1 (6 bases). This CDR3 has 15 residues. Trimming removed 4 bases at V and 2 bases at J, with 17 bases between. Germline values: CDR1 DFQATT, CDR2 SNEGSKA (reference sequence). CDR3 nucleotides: TGCAGTGCTAACCCCCGCGGGGGGGCAAACACTGAAGCTTTCTTT. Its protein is CSANPRGGANTEAFF.

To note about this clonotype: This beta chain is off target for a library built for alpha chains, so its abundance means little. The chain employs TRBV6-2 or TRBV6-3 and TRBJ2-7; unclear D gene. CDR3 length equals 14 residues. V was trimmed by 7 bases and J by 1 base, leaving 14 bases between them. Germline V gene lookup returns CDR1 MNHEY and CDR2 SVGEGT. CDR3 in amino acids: CASKTRTASYEQYF. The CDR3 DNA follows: TGTGCCAGCAAAACGAGGACCGCATCCTACGAGCAGTACTTC.

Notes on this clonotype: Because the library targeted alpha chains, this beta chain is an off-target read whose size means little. CDR3 coding DNA: TGTGCCAGCAGCCCGAGACAGGGTTACGAGGAGCTGTTTTTT. Encoded protein: CASSPRQGYEELFF. The chain links TRBV7-2 to TRBJ2-2; TRBD1 agrees at 7 bases. This CDR3 contains 14 residues. CDR1 and CDR2 (germline): SGHTA, FQGNSA. The V and J ends lost 5 bases and 10 bases, in that order; junction bases with no gene match: 10.

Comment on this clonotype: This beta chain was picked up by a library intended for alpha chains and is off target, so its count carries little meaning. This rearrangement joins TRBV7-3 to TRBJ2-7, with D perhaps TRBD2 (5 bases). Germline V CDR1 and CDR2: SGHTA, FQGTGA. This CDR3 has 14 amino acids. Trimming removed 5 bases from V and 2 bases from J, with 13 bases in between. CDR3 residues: CASSPHEGTYEQYF. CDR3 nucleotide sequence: TGTGCCAGCAGCCCCCACGAGGGCACCTACGAGCAGTACTTC.

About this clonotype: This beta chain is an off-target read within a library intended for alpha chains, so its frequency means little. The CDR3 loop reads CASSPGQGQDTQYF. For the CDR3, the DNA is TGCGCCAGCAGCCCAGGACAGGGCCAAGATACGCAGTATTTT. The chain uses TRBV5-1 and TRBJ2-3; TRBD1 matches at 8 bases. There are 14 residues in the CDR3. With 4 bases clipped from V and 5 bases from J, the junction kept 6 bases outside the gene matches. Germline values: CDR1 SGHRS, CDR2 YFSETQ. The full variable domain, rest sourced from reference TRBV5-1 and TRBJ2-3, is KAGVTQTPRYLIKTRGQQVTLSCSPISGHRSVSWYQQTPGQGLQFLFEYFSETQRNKGNFPGRFSGRQFSNSRSEMNVSTLELGDSALYLCASSPGQGQDTQYFGPGTRLTVL.

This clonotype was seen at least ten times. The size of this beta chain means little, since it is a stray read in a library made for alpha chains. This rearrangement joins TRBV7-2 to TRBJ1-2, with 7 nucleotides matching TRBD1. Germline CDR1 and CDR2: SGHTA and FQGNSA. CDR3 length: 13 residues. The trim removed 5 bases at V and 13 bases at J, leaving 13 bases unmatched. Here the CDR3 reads CASSPGQKQIVTF. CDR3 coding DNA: TGTGCCAGCAGCCCGGGACAGAAGCAGATTGTCACCTTC.

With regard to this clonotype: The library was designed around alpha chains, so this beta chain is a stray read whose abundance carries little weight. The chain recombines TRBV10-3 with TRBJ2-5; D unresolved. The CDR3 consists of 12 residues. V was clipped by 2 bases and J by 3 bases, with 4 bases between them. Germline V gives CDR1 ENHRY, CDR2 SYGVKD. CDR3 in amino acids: CAISETEETQYF. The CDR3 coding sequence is TGTGCCATCAGTGAGACAGAAGAGACCCAGTACTTC.

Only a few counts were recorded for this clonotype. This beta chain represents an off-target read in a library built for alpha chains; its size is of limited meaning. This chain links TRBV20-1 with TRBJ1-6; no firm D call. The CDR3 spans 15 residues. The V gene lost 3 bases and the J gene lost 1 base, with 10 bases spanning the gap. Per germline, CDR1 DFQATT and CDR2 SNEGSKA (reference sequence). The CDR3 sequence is CSASSTESYNSPLHF. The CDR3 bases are TGCAGTGCTAGCAGTACCGAGTCCTATAATTCACCCCTCCACTTT.

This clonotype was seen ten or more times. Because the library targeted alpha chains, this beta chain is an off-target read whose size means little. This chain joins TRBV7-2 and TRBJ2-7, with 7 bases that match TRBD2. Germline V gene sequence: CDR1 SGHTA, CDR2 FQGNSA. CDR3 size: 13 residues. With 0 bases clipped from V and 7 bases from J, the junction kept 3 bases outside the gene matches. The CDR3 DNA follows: TGTGCCAGCAGCTTAGCGGGAGGGCGAGAGCAGTACTTC. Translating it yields CASSLAGGREQYF. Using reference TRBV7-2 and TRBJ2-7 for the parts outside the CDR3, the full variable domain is GAGVSQSPSNKVTEKGKDVELRCDPISGHTALYWYRQSLGQGLEFLIYFQGNSAPDKSGLPSDRFSAERTGGSVSTLTIQRTQQEDSAVYLCASSLAGGREQYFGPGTRLTVT.

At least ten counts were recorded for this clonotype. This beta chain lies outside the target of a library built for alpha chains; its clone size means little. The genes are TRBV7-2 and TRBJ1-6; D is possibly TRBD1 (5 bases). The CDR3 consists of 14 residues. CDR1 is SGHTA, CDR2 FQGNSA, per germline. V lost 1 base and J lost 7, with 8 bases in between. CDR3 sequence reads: CASSLGTMNSPLHF. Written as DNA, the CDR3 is TGTGCCAGCAGCTTAGGGACAATGAATTCACCCCTCCACTTT.

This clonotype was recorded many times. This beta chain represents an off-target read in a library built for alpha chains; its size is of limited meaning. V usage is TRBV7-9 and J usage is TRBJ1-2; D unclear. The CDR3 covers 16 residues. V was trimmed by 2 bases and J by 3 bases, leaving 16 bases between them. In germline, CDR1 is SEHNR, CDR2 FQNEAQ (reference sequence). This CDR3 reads CASSLLREEVHYGYTF. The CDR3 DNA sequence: TGTGCCAGCAGCTTACTCCGCGAGGAGGTACACTATGGCTACACCTTC.

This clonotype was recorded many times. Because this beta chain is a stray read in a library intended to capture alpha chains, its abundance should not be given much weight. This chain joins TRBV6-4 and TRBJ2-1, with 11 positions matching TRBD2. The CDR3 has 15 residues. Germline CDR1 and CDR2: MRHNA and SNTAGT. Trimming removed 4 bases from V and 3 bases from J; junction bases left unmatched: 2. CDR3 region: CASSVTSGGYNEQFF. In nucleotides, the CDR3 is TGTGCCAGCAGTGTAACTAGCGGGGGCTACAATGAGCAGTTCTTC.

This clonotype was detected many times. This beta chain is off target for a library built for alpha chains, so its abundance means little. The CDR3 loop reads CASSTGLASPHTDTQYF. The CDR3 coding sequence is TGTGCCAGCAGTACGGGACTAGCTTCCCCCCACACAGATACGCAGTATTTT. This rearrangement joins TRBV6-6 to TRBJ2-3; 9 bases agree with TRBD2. Per germline, CDR1 MNHNY and CDR2 SVGAGI (reference sequence). CDR3 length: 17 residues. After removal of 5 bases from V and 2 bases from J, the junction contained 11 bases not matched to a gene.

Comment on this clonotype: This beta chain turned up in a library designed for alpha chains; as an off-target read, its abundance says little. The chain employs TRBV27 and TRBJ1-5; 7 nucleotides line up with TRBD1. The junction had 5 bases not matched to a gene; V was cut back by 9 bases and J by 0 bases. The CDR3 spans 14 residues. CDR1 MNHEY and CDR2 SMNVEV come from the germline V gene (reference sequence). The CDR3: CASGDSYSNQPQHF. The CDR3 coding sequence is TGTGCCAGTGGGGACAGCTATAGCAATCAGCCCCAGCATTTT.

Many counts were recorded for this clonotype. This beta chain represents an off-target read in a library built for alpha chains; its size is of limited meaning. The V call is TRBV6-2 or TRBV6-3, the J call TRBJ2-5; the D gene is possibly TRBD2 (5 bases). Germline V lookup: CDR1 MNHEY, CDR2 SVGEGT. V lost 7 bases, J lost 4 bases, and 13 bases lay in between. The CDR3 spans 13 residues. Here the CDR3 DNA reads TGTGCCAGCAATTTTGGCCGGGGAGAGACCCAGTACTTC. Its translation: CASNFGRGETQYF.

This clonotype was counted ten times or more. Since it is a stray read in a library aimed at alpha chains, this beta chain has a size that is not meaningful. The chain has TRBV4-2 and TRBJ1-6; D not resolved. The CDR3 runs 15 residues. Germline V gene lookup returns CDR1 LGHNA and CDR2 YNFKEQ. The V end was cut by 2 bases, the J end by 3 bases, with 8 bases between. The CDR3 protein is CASSQSNSYNSPLHF. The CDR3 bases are TGTGCCAGCAGCCAAAGTAACAGCTATAATTCACCCCTCCACTTT.

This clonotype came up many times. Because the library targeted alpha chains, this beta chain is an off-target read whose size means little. The CDR3 DNA is TGTGCCAGCAGTTCCGTGGGATGGGGCAATCAGCCCCAGCATTTT. As protein: CASSSVGWGNQPQHF. This chain connects TRBV28 to TRBJ1-5; D not resolved. V lost 4 bases, J lost 2 bases, and 12 bases lay in between. This CDR3 has 15 amino acids. Germline assignment: CDR1 MDHEN and CDR2 SYDVKM. Based on the CDR3 plus reference TRBV28 and TRBJ1-5, the full variable domain is DVKVTQSSRYLVKRTGEKVFLECVQDMDHENMFWYRQDPGLGLRLIYFSYDVKMKEKGDIPEGYSVSREKKERFSLILESASTNQTSMYLCASSSVGWGNQPQHFGDGTRLSIL.

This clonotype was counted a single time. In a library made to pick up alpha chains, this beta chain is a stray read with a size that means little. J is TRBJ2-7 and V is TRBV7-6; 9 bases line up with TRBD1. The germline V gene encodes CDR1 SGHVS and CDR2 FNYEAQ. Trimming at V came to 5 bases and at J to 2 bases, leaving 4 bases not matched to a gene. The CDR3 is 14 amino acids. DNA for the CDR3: TGTGCCAGCAGCAACCGGGACAGGGCCTACGAGCAGTACTTC. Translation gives CASSNRDRAYEQYF. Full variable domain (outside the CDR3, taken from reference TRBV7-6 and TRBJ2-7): GAGVSQSPRYKVTKRGQDVALRCDPISGHVSLYWYRQALGQGPEFLTYFNYEAQQDKSGLPNDRFSAERPEGSISTLTIQRTEQRDSAMYRCASSNRDRAYEQYFGPGTRLTVT.

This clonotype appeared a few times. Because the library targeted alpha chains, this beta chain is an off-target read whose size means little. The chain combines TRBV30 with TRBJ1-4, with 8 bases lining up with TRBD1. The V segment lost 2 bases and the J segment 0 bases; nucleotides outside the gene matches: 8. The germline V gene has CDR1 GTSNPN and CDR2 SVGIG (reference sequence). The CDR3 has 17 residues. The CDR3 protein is CAWSPTGTGATNEKLFF. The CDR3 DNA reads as TGTGCCTGGAGTCCCACCGGGACAGGAGCAACTAATGAAAAACTGTTTTTT. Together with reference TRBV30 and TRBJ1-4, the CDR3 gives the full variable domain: SQTIHQWPATLVQPVGSPLSLECTVEGTSNPNLYWYRQAAGRGLQLLFYSVGIGQISSEVPQNLSASRPQDRQFILSSKKLLLSDSGFYLCAWSPTGTGATNEKLFFGSGTQLSVL.

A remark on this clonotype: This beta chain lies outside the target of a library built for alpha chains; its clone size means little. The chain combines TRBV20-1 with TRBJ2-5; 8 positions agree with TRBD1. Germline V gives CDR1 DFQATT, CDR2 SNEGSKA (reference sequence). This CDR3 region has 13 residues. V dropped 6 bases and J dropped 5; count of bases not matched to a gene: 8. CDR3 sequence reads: CSAEQGVGETQYF. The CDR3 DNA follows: TGCAGTGCCGAACAGGGGGTAGGGGAGACCCAGTACTTC.

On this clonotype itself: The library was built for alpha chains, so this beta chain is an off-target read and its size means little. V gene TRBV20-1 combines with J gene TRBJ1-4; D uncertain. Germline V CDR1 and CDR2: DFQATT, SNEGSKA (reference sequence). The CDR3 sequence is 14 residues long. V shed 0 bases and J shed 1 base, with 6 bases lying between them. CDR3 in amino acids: CSAREPGTNEKLFF. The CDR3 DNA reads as TGCAGTGCTAGAGAACCGGGAACTAATGAAAAACTGTTTTTT.

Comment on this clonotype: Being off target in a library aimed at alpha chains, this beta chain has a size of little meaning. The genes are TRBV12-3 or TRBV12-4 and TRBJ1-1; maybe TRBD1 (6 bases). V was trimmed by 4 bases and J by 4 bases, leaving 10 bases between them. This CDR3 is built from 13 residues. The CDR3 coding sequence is TGTGCCAGCAGTTACAGGGAGTTCACTGAAGCTTTCTTT. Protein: CASSYREFTEAFF.

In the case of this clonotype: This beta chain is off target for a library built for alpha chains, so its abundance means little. CDR3 protein: CASSISGTGHNEQFF. The CDR3 region has the DNA TGCGCCAGCAGCATCTCCGGGACAGGACACAATGAGCAGTTCTTC. V is TRBV5-1 and J is TRBJ2-1; 8 bases match TRBD1. The CDR3 totals 15 residues. Germline V gene data show CDR1 as SGHRS and CDR2 as YFSETQ. Trimming at V came to 4 bases and at J to 5 bases, leaving 8 bases not matched to a gene.

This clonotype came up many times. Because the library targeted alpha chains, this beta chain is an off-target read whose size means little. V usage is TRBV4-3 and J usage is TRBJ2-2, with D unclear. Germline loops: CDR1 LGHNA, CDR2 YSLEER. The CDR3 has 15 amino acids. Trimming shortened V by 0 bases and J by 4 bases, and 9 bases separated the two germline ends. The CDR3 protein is CASSQDPDSTGELFF. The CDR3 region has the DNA TGCGCCAGCAGCCAAGATCCCGATAGCACCGGGGAGCTGTTTTTT.

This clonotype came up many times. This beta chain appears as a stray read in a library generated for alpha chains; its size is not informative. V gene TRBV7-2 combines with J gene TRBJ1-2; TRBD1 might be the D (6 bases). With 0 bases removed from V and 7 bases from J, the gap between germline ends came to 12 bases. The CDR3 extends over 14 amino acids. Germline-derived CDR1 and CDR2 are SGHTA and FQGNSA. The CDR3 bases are TGTGCCAGCAGCTTAGCGTCTGGGGGCCGTGGCTACACCTTC. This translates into CASSLASGGRGYTF.

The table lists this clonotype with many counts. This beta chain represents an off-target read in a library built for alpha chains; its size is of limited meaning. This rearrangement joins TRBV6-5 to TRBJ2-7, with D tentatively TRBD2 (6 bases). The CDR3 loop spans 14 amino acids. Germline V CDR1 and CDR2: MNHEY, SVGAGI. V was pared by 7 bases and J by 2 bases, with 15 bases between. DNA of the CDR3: TGTGCCAGCAAAGGTGCGGGGACCCCCTACGAGCAGTACTTC. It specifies CASKGAGTPYEQYF.